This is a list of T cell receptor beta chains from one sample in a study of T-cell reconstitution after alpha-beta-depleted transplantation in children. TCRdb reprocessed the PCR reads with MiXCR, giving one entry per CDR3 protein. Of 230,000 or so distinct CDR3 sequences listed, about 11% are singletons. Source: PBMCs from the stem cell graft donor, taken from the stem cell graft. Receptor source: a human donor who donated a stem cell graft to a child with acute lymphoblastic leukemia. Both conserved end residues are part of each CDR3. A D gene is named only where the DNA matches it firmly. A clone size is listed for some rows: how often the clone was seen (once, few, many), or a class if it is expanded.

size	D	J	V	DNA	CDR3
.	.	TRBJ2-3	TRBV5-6	TGTGCCAGCAGCTTGGTGGTGGGAATCACAGATACGCAGTATTTT	CASSLVVGITDTQYF
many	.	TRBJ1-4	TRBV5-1	TGCGCCAGCAGCTTGGCTCTGGGGGCGAGCGAAAAACTGTTTTTT	CASSLALGASEKLFF
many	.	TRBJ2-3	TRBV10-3	TGTGCCATCAGAACGAGCGGCACCACAGATACGCAGTATTTT	CAIRTSGTTDTQYF
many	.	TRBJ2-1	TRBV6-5	TGTGCCAGCAGTTACTCCTACGGACAGAATGAGCAGTTCTTC	CASSYSYGQNEQFF
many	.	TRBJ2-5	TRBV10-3	TGTGCCATCGGTGAACTAGCCCCGGAGACCCAGTACTTC	CAIGELAPETQYF
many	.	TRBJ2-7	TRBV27	TGTGCCAGCAGTTTATACGAAACGGGACCCTACGAGCAGTACTTC	CASSLYETGPYEQYF
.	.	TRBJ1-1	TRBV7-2	TGTACCAGCAGCCCCGGGACGCTGAACACTGAAGCTTTCTTT	CTSSPGTLNTEAFF
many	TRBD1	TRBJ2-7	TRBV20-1	TGCAGTGCGGACCGGACAGGAAGCTACGAGCAGTACTTC	CSADRTGSYEQYF
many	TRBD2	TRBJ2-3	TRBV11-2	TGTGCCAGCAGCTTAGTACTAGCGGGAGGGCGCAGCACAGATACGCAGTATTTT	CASSLVLAGGRSTDTQYF
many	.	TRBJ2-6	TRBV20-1	TGCAGTGCTAGAGACCCCCTCGGGGGCGGAACTGGGGCCAACGTCCTGACTTTC	CSARDPLGGGTGANVLTF
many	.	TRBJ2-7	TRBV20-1	TGCAGTGCTGGGACGGTCTCCTACGAGCAGTACTTC	CSAGTVSYEQYF
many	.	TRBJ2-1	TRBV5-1	TGCGCCAGCAGCTCGACTGACACCTACAATGAGCAGTTCTTC	CASSSTDTYNEQFF
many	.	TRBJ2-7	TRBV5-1	TGCGCCAGCAGCTTGGAGGGGGGAGGTTGGTACGAGCAGTACTTC	CASSLEGGGWYEQYF
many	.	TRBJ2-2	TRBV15	TGTGCCACCAGCAGAGCGGTAGCCGGGGAGCTGTTTTTT	CATSRAVAGELFF
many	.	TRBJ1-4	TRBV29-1	TGCAGCGTAAGCAGGACTACGGGTGAAAAACTGTTTTTT	CSVSRTTGEKLFF
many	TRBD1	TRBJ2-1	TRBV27	TGTGCCAGCTACGGACAGGGCTACAATGAGCAGTTCTTC	CASYGQGYNEQFF
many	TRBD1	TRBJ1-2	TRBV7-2	TGTGCCAGCAGCTTACATGGGACAGTCTATGGCTACACCTTC	CASSLHGTVYGYTF
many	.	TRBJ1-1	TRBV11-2	TGTGCCAGCAGCCCCACGAACACTGAAGCTTTCTTT	CASSPTNTEAFF
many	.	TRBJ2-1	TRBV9	TGTGCCAGCAGCGTGGCCCCGGGTCAGCGGCTAAATGAGCAGTTCTTC	CASSVAPGQRLNEQFF
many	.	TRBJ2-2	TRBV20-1	TGCAGTGCTAGAGCTGATGCGTATAGCTCCGGGGAGCTGTTTTTT	CSARADAYSSGELFF
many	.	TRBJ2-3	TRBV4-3	TGCGCCAGCAGCCAAGATACCACAGATACGCAGTATTTT	CASSQDTTDTQYF
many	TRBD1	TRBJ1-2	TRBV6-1	TGTGCCAGCATCGACCCACAGGGGTGGTATGGCTACACCTTC	CASIDPQGWYGYTF
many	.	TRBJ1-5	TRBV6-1	TGTGCCAGCAGTGACGCCGGTTGGCCCCAGCATTTT	CASSDAGWPQHF
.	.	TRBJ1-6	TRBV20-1	TGCAGTGCTCGTACATATGGTTCACCCCTCCACTTT	CSARTYGSPLHF
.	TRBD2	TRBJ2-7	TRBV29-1	TGCAGCGTTGAAGAAGTGCGGGGGGGGGAGCAGTACTTC	CSVEEVRGGEQYF
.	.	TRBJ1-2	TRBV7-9	TGTGCCAGCAGCCTCGGACACCTGGATGGCTACACCTTC	CASSLGHLDGYTF
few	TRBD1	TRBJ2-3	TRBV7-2	TGTGCCAGCAGCTTCCGGGACAGTGGCACAGATACGCAGTATTTT	CASSFRDSGTDTQYF
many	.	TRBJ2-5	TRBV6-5	TGTGCCAGCAAAGACCTCAAGCGGATCCAAGAGACCCAGTACTTC	CASKDLKRIQETQYF
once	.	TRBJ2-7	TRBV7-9	TGTGCCAGCAGCTTTTCACAGTCCACTTACGAGCAGTACTTC	CASSFSQSTYEQYF
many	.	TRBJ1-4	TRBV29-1	TGCAGCGGAGGGTTCGGGCTTAAGAGTGAAAAACTGTTTTTT	CSGGFGLKSEKLFF
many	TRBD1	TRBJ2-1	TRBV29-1	TGCAGCGTTGAAGATAGGCGCAGGGGGCTGAGAGAGCAGTTCTTC	CSVEDRRRGLREQFF
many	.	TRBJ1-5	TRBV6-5	TGTGCCAGCAGACGGGGAAAGGATCAGCCCCAGCATTTT	CASRRGKDQPQHF
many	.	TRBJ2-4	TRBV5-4	TGTGCCAGCAGCTTGGTTAGTGGGATCGGAGCCAAAAACATTCAGTACTTC	CASSLVSGIGAKNIQYF
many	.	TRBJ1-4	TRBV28	TGTGCCAGCATCGGGATGGGGGAAAAACTGTTTTTT	CASIGMGEKLFF
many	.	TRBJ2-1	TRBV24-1	TGTGCCACCAGTGATCCAGGGGGTAGCGGGACCTCCTACAATGAGCAGTTCTTC	CATSDPGGSGTSYNEQFF
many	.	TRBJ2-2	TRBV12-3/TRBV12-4	TGTGCCAGCGGGACCGGGGAGCTGTTTTTT	CASGTGELFF
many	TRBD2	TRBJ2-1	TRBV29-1	TGCAGCATCAGCGGGGGGGCAATCTACAATGAGCAGTTCTTC	CSISGGAIYNEQFF
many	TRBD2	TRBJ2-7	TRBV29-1	TGCAGCGTGGAGGGACTAGCGGGAGGGGTCGAGTACTTC	CSVEGLAGGVEYF
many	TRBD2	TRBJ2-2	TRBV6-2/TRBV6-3	TGTGCCAGCAGCAAGGGACTAGCGGGAGGAAGGCTGTTTTTT	CASSKGLAGGRLFF
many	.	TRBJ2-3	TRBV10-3	TGTGCCATCAGGGATGAGGCAGGAGGAGATACGCAGTATTTT	CAIRDEAGGDTQYF
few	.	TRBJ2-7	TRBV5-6	TGTGCCAGCAGCTTGGAAGATTCCCTCTCCTCCTACGAGCAGTACTTC	CASSLEDSLSSYEQYF
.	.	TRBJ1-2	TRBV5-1	TGCGCCAGCAGCTTGGGCCCGGGTCGGCTAGCGGCTGTCTACACCTTC	CASSLGPGRLAAVYTF
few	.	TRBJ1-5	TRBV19	TGTGCCAGTAGTATAGAGGGACCCTCATCAAACGTCAATCAGCCCCAGCATTTT	CASSIEGPSSNVNQPQHF
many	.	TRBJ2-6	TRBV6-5	TGTGCCAGCAGTTACGGTCAGGGAGGAGGTGGGGCCAACGTCCTGACTTTC	CASSYGQGGGGANVLTF
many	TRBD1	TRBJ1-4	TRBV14	TGTGCCAGCAGCCAACTCGGGACAGGGGAAGAAAAACTGTTTTTT	CASSQLGTGEEKLFF
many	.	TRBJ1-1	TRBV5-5	TGTGCCAGCAGCGGCATGGAGGCGGTGGACCGTGAAGCTTTCTTT	CASSGMEAVDREAFF
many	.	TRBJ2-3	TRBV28	TGTGCCAGCAGTCCCAATAGGTCGGGCCCGCTTCGGGATACGCAGTATTTT	CASSPNRSGPLRDTQYF
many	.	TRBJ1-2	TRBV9	TGTGCCAGCAGCCCAGGGAACCGCTATGGCTACACCTTC	CASSPGNRYGYTF
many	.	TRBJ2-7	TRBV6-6	TGTGCCAGCAGTTACGATAGCGAGCAGTACTTC	CASSYDSEQYF
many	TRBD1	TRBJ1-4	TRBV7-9	TGTGCCAGCAGCTTAGTGACAGGGGGAAGCGAAAAACTGTTTTTT	CASSLVTGGSEKLFF
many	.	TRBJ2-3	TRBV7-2	TGTGCCAGCAGCTTAGGGGGACCGGCCGGGGCAGATACGCAGTATTTT	CASSLGGPAGADTQYF
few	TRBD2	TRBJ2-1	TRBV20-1	TGCAGTGCTAGAGATATCCCCGAGCGGGAGGTTTACAATGAGCAGTTCTTC	CSARDIPEREVYNEQFF
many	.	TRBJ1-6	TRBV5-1	TGCGCCAGCAGCTCCGGGACCGCGGTGGAGAATTCACCCCTCCACTTT	CASSSGTAVENSPLHF
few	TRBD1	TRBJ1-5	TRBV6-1	TGTGCCAGCAACCGAGACAGGGGGCACTCCCCCGGGCAGCCCCAGCATTTT	CASNRDRGHSPGQPQHF